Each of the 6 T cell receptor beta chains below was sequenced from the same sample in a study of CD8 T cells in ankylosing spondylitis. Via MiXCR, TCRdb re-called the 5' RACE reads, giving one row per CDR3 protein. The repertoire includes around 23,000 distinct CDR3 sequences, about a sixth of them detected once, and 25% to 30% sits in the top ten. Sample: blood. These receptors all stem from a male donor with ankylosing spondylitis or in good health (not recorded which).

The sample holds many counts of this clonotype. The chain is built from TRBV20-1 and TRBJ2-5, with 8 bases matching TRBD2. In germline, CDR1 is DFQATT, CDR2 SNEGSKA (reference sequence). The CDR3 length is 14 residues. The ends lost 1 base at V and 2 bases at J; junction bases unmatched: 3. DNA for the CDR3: TGCAGTGCTAGAGCCGGGACTAGTCAAGAGACCCAGTACTTC. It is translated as CSARAGTSQETQYF.

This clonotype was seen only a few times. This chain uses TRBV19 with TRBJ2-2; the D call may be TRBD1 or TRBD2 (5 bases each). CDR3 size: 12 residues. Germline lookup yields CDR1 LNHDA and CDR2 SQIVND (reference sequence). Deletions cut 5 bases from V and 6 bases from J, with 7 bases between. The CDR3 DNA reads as TGTGCCAGTAGTGGGGGTTCCGGGGAGCTGTTTTTT. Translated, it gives CASSGGSGELFF.

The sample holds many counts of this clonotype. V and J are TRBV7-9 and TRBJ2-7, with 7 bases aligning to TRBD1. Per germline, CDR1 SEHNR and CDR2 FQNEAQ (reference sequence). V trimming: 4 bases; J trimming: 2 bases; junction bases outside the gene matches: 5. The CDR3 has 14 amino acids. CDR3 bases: TGTGCCAGCAGCTATACAGGGGCGACCTACGAGCAGTACTTC. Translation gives CASSYTGATYEQYF.

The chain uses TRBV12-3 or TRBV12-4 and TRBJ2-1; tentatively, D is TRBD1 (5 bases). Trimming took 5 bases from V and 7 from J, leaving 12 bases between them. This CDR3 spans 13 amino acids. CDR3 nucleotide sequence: TGTGCCAGCAGTATTAACAGGTGGAATGAGCAGTTCTTC. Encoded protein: CASSINRWNEQFF.

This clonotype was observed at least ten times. The CDR3 nucleotides are TGCGCCAGCAGCTCCCGGGAGAGCTCCTACAATGAGCAGTTCTTC. This sequence encodes CASSSRESSYNEQFF. J is TRBJ2-1 and V is TRBV5-1; TRBD2 is a possible D gene (6 bases). This CDR3 has 15 amino acids. Germline lookup yields CDR1 SGHRS and CDR2 YFSETQ. Trimming left V 3 bases short and J 0 bases short, with 10 bases between.

DNA of the CDR3: TGCAGTGCCCTCGGGGAGTTGAGAAGCACAGATACGCAGTATTTT. Amino acids: CSALGELRSTDTQYF. This rearrangement joins TRBV20-1 to TRBJ2-3; D might be TRBD2 (5 bases). Germline V gene sequence: CDR1 DFQATT, CDR2 SNEGSKA (reference sequence). V lost 6 bases and J 0 bases, leaving 16 bases between the germline ends. CDR3 length: 15 amino acids.